This TCR beta chain emerged from a study of Ad26.COV2.S vaccination and SARS-CoV-2 variants. Treatment meaning: 15 to 20 received Ad26.COV2.S at low or high dose, single or two shots; roughly five received placebo; per-sample allocation not given. Each sample was drawn 63 days after the first injection (of vaccine or placebo). The V gene's germline CDR1 is SNHLY and CDR2 FYNNEI. The CDR3 covers 11 residues. Trimming cost V 8 bases and J 7 bases, with 11 bases left between them. Sequencing was performed with immunoSEQ multiplex PCR; in TCRdb, only in-frame clones are kept and a portion is missing. The sample includes some 290,000 clones, about 86% seen only once; the top ten take 1.5% to 2%.

The TCR was taken from a person aged 18-60 years who received the Ad26.COV2.S COVID-19 vaccine or a placebo. The chain combines TRBV2 with TRBJ2-5; D might be TRBD1 or TRBD2, each matching 5 bases. The sequenced sample was peripheral blood, obtained in a trial of Ad26.COV2.S vaccine versus placebo. The CDR3 DNA is TGTGCCAGCGGGGACGTGGGGACCCAGTACTTC. It translates to CASGDVGTQYF.